The 26 T cell receptor beta chains in this list originate from one sample, sequenced in a study of blood T cell repertoires in COVID-19. Generated by immunoSEQ multiplex PCR, the TCRdb table keeps only in-frame clones and is missing some. Among 25,000 to 35,000 clones, roughly nine tenths were seen once, and the ten largest hold around 9.6%. The sample consisted of peripheral blood. The source is a human donor with active COVID-19. The donor label of this sample is uncertain.

This chain joins TRBV10-2 and TRBJ1-5, with 12 nucleotides matching TRBD1. The CDR3 is 14 amino acids. Trimming cost V 6 bases and J 5 bases; bases outside gene matches: 2. In germline, CDR1 is WSHSY, CDR2 SAAADI. DNA for the CDR3: TGCGCCAGCAGAGGGACAGGGGGCTATCAGCCCCAGCATTTT. Amino acids: CASRGTGGYQPQHF.

This rearrangement joins TRBV18 to TRBJ2-7, with 16 bases lining up with TRBD2. Trimming took 0 bases from V and 5 from J; bases not matched to a gene: 7. Germline assignment: CDR1 KGHSH and CDR2 LQKENI. The CDR3 contains 18 residues. The CDR3 bases are TGTGCCAGCTCACCACCGGGACTAGCGGGAGGGCTAGTAAACGAGCAGTACTTC. It codes for CASSPPGLAGGLVNEQYF.

The rearrangement joins TRBV12-3 or TRBV12-4 to TRBJ1-2; 8 bases are a match to TRBD1. Losses at the gene ends were 7 bases for V and 3 bases for J; bases not matched to a gene: 4. The CDR3 runs 13 residues. The CDR3 DNA follows: TGTGCCAGCAACTCACAGGGGGACTATGGCTACACCTTC. Protein sequence: CASNSQGDYGYTF.

The rearrangement uses TRBV11-3 and TRBJ2-3, with 12 bases identical to TRBD2. Per the germline V gene, CDR1 is SGHNT and CDR2 is YENEEA. The CDR3 totals 15 residues. The V gene end was trimmed by 5 bases and the J gene end by 5 bases; junction bases not matched to a gene: 5. CDR3: CASSVGLAGQDTQYF. The CDR3 DNA reads as TGTGCCAGCAGCGTCGGACTAGCGGGGCAAGATACGCAGTATTTT.

The V gene is TRBV19, the J gene TRBJ2-7; perhaps TRBD1 as D (6 bases). V was shortened by 1 base and J by 4 bases, with 14 bases between the two germline ends. There are 15 residues in the CDR3. Germline-derived CDR1 and CDR2 are LNHDA and SQIVND (reference sequence). In DNA, the CDR3 is TGTGCCAGTAGTATAGTAGGGGCAGGGGAGTACGAGCAGTACTTC. This sequence encodes CASSIVGAGEYEQYF.

The rearrangement links TRBV10-3 to TRBJ2-6; 10 bases fit TRBD2. The germline CDR1 and CDR2 sequences are ENHRY and SYGVKD. The CDR3 has 19 amino acids. The V segment lost 3 bases and the J segment 0 bases; nucleotides outside the gene matches: 8. The CDR3 bases are TGTGCCATCAGTGATATCGGACTAGCGGTCCGCTCTGGGGCCAACGTCCTGACTTTC. As protein: CAISDIGLAVRSGANVLTF.

This CDR3 is CASSQDSVTRGETQYF. The DNA of the CDR3 is TGCGCCAGCAGCCAAGATTCGGTGACTCGGGGTGAGACCCAGTACTTC. The V call is TRBV4-3, the J call TRBJ2-5, with D possibly TRBD2 on 5 matching bases. V was pared by 0 bases and J by 5 bases, with 16 bases between. This CDR3 contains 16 residues. Germline V CDR1 and CDR2: LGHNA, YSLEER.

The chain links TRBV30 to TRBJ1-6; 7 bases are shared with TRBD1. V shed 3 bases, J shed 7 bases, and the junction held 15 bases outside the gene matches. CDR3 length: 17 amino acids. The germline gives CDR1 GTSNPN, CDR2 SVGIG (reference sequence). This CDR3 is CAWSPQGLGFRNSPLHF. The CDR3 nucleotides are TGTGCCTGGAGCCCACAGGGGCTCGGCTTTCGGAATTCACCCCTCCACTTT.

The genes are TRBV2 and TRBJ1-5, with TRBD1 matching 11 bases. The CDR3 covers 16 residues. The V segment lost 5 bases and the J segment 7 bases; nucleotides outside the gene matches: 10. Germline V gene data show CDR1 as SNHLY and CDR2 as FYNNEI. The CDR3 region is CASSKGQGAGRQPQHF. The CDR3 DNA reads as TGTGCCAGCAGTAAAGGACAGGGGGCGGGAAGGCAGCCCCAGCATTTT.

The chain carries TRBV5-4 and TRBJ2-1; tentative D call: TRBD2 (6 bases). The CDR3 contains 13 residues. Trimming removed 1 base at V and 12 bases at J, with 14 bases between. In germline, CDR1 is SGHNT, CDR2 YYREEE (reference sequence). The CDR3 sequence is CASSLPRETLQFF. CDR3 nucleotides: TGTGCCAGCAGCTTGCCCCGGGAGACCTTGCAGTTCTTC.

V gene TRBV10-3 combines with J gene TRBJ1-2; 8 bases align to TRBD1. V dropped 6 bases and J dropped 6; count of bases not matched to a gene: 3. Germline V lookup: CDR1 ENHRY, CDR2 SYGVKD. This CDR3 region has 12 residues. The CDR3 coding sequence is TGTGCCATCAGCCCAGGGGGCCATGGCTACACCTTC. This encodes CAISPGGHGYTF.

The rearrangement joins TRBV7-2 to TRBJ2-7; 9 nucleotides line up with TRBD1. After removal of 5 bases from V and 5 bases from J, the junction contained 13 bases not matched to a gene. This CDR3 comprises 16 residues. Germline assignment: CDR1 SGHTA and CDR2 FQGNSA. The CDR3 coding sequence is TGTGCCAGCAGCACCATTCACAGGGGGCGAAGGAACGAGCAGTACTTC. Protein: CASSTIHRGRRNEQYF.

This rearrangement joins TRBV9 to TRBJ2-7; TRBD2 aligns across 9 bases. The J segment lost 0 bases and the V segment lost 0 bases, leaving 10 bases of the junction unmatched. This CDR3 spans 18 amino acids. Germline V gene sequence: CDR1 SGDLS, CDR2 YYNGEE. The CDR3, as DNA: TGTGCCAGCAGCGTAGGGTATAGCGGGAGAATTGGCTCCTACGAGCAGTACTTC. Protein product: CASSVGYSGRIGSYEQYF.

The table lists this clone with a few counts. V usage is TRBV28 and J usage is TRBJ2-3; the D gene is possibly TRBD2 (6 bases). CDR1 MDHEN and CDR2 SYDVKM come from the germline V gene. The CDR3 covers 18 residues. V lost 2 bases and J lost 3, with 21 bases in between. Here the CDR3 DNA reads TGTGCCAGCAGTTTAATAGCGGTCCCCGAGGGAGGTACAGATACGCAGTATTTT. It yields the protein CASSLIAVPEGGTDTQYF.

The genes are TRBV3-1 (or the pseudogene TRBV3-2) and TRBJ2-7; TRBD2 aligns across 10 bases. Germline assignment: CDR1 LGHDT and CDR2 YNNKEL (reference sequence). The CDR3 spans 15 residues. Germline trimming cut 0 bases from V and 2 bases from J; bases unmatched to any gene: 1. The CDR3 loop reads CASSQDTSGAYEQYF. For the CDR3, the DNA is TGTGCCAGCAGCCAAGATACTAGCGGGGCCTACGAGCAGTACTTC.

The chain uses TRBV7-2 and TRBJ1-1, with 7 bases matching TRBD1. Germline V gene data show CDR1 as SGHTA and CDR2 as FQGNSA. V trimming: 7 bases; J trimming: 4 bases; junction bases outside the gene matches: 12. The CDR3 contains 15 residues. The CDR3 coding sequence is TGTGCCAGCACCTACCAGGGGGGACGGAGCACTGAAGCTTTCTTT. It is translated as CASTYQGGRSTEAFF. Combining the CDR3 with reference TRBV7-2 and TRBJ1-1 gives the whole variable domain GAGVSQSPSNKVTEKGKDVELRCDPISGHTALYWYRQSLGQGLEFLIYFQGNSAPDKSGLPSDRFSAERTGGSVSTLTIQRTQQEDSAVYLCASTYQGGRSTEAFFGQGTRLTVV.

This sequence joins TRBV28 and TRBJ2-5; D is undetermined. This CDR3 contains 13 residues. The germline gives CDR1 MDHEN, CDR2 SYDVKM. V shed 1 base and J shed 4 bases, with 7 bases lying between them. CDR3 nucleotide sequence: TGTGCCAGCAGTTTATCCCGTCTAGAGACCCAGTACTTC. As protein: CASSLSRLETQYF.

The rearrangement uses TRBV7-6 and TRBJ2-7, with TRBD2 matching over 13 bases. CDR1 is SGHVS and CDR2 is FNYEAQ in the germline V gene. This CDR3 is built from 16 residues. Unmatched junction bases numbered 5, after V lost 3 bases and J lost 3 bases. CDR3 protein: CASSFGTSGANYEQYF. The CDR3 coding sequence is TGTGCCAGCAGCTTTGGGACTAGCGGGGCCAACTACGAGCAGTACTTC.

The chain joins TRBV12-3 or TRBV12-4 to TRBJ2-7; no reliable D call. V lost 5 bases to trimming and J lost 3 bases, with 2 bases between them. There are 10 residues in the CDR3. In DNA form, the CDR3 reads TGTGCCAGCAGTCTCTACGAGCAGTACTTC. Its protein is CASSLYEQYF.

In DNA form, the CDR3 reads TGTGCCAGCAGCCAAGATCCAGGGATTGGGAACACTGAAGCTTTCTTT. Amino acid sequence: CASSQDPGIGNTEAFF. V usage is TRBV14 and J usage is TRBJ1-1; possibly TRBD1 for D (5 bases). Germline CDR1 and CDR2: SGHDN and FVKESK. This CDR3 is built from 16 residues. V lost 0 bases and J 1 base, leaving 12 bases between the germline ends.

The rearrangement joins TRBV5-8 to TRBJ2-7; 12 bases are a match to TRBD2. This CDR3 spans 16 amino acids. Germline V gives CDR1 SGHTS, CDR2 YDEGEE. The V gene end was trimmed by 2 bases and the J gene end by 2 bases; junction bases not matched to a gene: 5. Here the CDR3 reads CASSLPRTSGTYEQYF. The CDR3 nucleotides read TGTGCCAGCAGCTTACCCCGGACTAGCGGGACCTACGAGCAGTACTTC.

The CDR3 loop reads CASSPSGSSYEQYF. The CDR3, as DNA: TGTGCCAGCAGCCCCAGCGGTAGCTCCTACGAGCAGTACTTC. J is TRBJ2-7 and V is TRBV7-2, with D possibly being TRBD2 (5 bases). The V gene lost 5 bases and the J gene lost 0 bases, with 11 bases spanning the gap. The CDR3 totals 14 residues. CDR1 is SGHTA, CDR2 FQGNSA, per germline. Filled out from reference TRBV7-2 and TRBJ2-7, the complete variable domain reads GAGVSQSPSNKVTEKGKDVELRCDPISGHTALYWYRQSLGQGLEFLIYFQGNSAPDKSGLPSDRFSAERTGGSVSTLTIQRTQQEDSAVYLCASSPSGSSYEQYFGPGTRLTVT.

The J gene is TRBJ2-5, the V gene TRBV28; 7 bases line up with TRBD2. The germline V gene encodes CDR1 MDHEN and CDR2 SYDVKM. The V and J ends lost 3 bases and 2 bases, in that order; junction bases with no gene match: 6. CDR3 length: 15 amino acids. CDR3 DNA: TGTGCCAGCAGTTTGTACGGGGGGAAACAAGAGACCCAGTACTTC. Residues: CASSLYGGKQETQYF. The entire variable domain, with the rest obtained from reference TRBV28 and TRBJ2-5, is as follows: DVKVTQSSRYLVKRTGEKVFLECVQDMDHENMFWYRQDPGLGLRLIYFSYDVKMKEKGDIPEGYSVSREKKERFSLILESASTNQTSMYLCASSLYGGKQETQYFGPGTRLLVL.

This chain links TRBV9 with TRBJ2-3; 9 positions match TRBD2. The length of the CDR3 is 18 residues. Germline V gives CDR1 SGDLS, CDR2 YYNGEE. Germline trimming cut 0 bases from V and 4 bases from J; bases unmatched to any gene: 12. DNA of the CDR3: TGTGCCAGCAGCGTAGCCACAACTAGCGGGCCCTTGGCAGATACGCAGTATTTT. Encoded protein: CASSVATTSGPLADTQYF.

The sample holds one count of this clone. The gene calls are TRBV27 and TRBJ1-6, with 8 bases matching TRBD1. Germline V lookup: CDR1 MNHEY, CDR2 SMNVEV (reference sequence). The V segment lost 7 bases and the J segment 10 bases; nucleotides outside the gene matches: 15. CDR3 length equals 16 residues. The CDR3 here is CASTFRGRTGTSPLHF. In DNA form, the CDR3 reads TGTGCCAGCACTTTCCGGGGGAGGACAGGGACCTCACCCCTCCACTTT.

The V call is TRBV10-1, the J call TRBJ2-7; 8 bases match TRBD2. Germline CDR1 is WNHNN and CDR2 is SYGVQD (reference sequence). J lost 5 bases, V lost 7 bases, and 10 bases had no gene match. The CDR3 contains 14 residues. The CDR3 sequence: CASNRAGVPHEQYF. CDR3 in DNA: TGCGCCAGCAACCGAGCGGGAGTTCCCCACGAGCAGTACTTC.